This TCR beta chain was documented in a study of T cell responses to AZD1222 COVID-19 vaccine. Notes on this clone: Its antigen is undetermined.

The CDR3 has 19 amino acids. After removal of 4 bases from V and 2 bases from J, the junction contained 10 bases not matched to a gene. Germline V gives CDR1 KGHDR, CDR2 SFDVKD. The assay was immunoSEQ multiplex PCR, and TCRdb's table has in-frame clones only and misses some. This sample has roughly 200,000 clones, with around 94% found just once. Study conclusions and caveats: The study reported that nearly half of spike-specific TCRs target unmutated variant regions. Recipients of two AZD1222 doses showed rising Spike-specific TCR breadth and depth.

This sequence originates from an adult who received the MenACWY meningococcal vaccine as a control. V gene TRBV24-1 combines with J gene TRBJ2-2, with 12 nucleotides matching TRBD2. The sequences come from peripheral blood, collected 28 days after the second dose of the MenACWY control vaccine. CDR3 coding DNA: TGTGCCACCAGTGACTTGACTAGCGGGAGCACGACAAACACCGGGGAGCTGTTTTTT. It specifies CATSDLTSGSTTNTGELFF.